This TCR beta chain was recovered during a study of T cells in Graves' hyperthyroidism and ophthalmopathy. TCR beta CDR3 region amplification was performed from RNA transcripts. TCR CDR3 regions were first amplified by RT-PCR with HTBI primers. TCRdb called the multiplex PCR reads again in MiXCR, with one record for every CDR3 protein. The sample contains 600,000 to 900,000 distinct CDR3 sequences, about 15% of which appear only once. The study enrolled patients aged 18 to 65 with newly diagnosed hyperthyroidism of under 2 months' duration. This clonotype was sampled from a man aged 18-30 years with Graves' hyperthyroidism. The sample taken for sequencing was blood.

CDR3 DNA sequence: TGTGCCTGGAGTTGGGCAACTAATGAAAAACTGTTTTTT. This codes for CAWSWATNEKLFF. The V call is TRBV30, the J call TRBJ1-4; the D is unclear. Trimming left V 2 bases short and J 0 bases short, with 4 bases between. The CDR3 runs to 13 residues. In germline, CDR1 is GTSNPN, CDR2 SVGIG (reference sequence).